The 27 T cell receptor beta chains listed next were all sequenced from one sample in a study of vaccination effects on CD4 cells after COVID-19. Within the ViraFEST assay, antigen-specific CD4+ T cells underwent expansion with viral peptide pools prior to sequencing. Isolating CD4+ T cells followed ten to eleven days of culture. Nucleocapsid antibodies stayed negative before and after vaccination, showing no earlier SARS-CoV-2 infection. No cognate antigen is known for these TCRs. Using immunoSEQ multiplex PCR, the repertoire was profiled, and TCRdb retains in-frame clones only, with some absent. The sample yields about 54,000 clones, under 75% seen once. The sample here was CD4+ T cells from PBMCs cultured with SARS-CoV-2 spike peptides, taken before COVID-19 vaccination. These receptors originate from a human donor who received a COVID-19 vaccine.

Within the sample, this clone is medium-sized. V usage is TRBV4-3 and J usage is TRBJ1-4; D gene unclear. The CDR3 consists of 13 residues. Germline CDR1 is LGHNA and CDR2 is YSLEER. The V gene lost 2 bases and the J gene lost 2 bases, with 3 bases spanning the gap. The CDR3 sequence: CASSQNTNEKLFF. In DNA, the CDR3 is TGCGCCAGCAGCCAAAACACTAATGAAAAACTGTTTTTT.

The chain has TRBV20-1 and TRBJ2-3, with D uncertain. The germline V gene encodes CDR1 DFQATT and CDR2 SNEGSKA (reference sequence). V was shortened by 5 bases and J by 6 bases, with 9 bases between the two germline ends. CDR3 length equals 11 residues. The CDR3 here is CSAGLRDTQYF. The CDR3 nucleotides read TGCAGTGCTGGGCTACGGGATACGCAGTATTTT.

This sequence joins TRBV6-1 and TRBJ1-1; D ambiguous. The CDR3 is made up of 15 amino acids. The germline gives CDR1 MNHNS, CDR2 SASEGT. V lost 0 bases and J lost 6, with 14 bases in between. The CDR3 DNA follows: TGTGCCAGCAGTGAAGCGCTGGTACGATCCGCTGAAGCTTTCTTT. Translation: CASSEALVRSAEAFF.

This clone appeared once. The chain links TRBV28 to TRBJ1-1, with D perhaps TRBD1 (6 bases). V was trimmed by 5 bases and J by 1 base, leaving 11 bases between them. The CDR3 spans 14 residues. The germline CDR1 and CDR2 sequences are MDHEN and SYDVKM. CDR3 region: CASSPPDRNTEAFF. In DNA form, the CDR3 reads TGTGCCAGCAGTCCCCCGGACAGGAACACTGAAGCTTTCTTT.

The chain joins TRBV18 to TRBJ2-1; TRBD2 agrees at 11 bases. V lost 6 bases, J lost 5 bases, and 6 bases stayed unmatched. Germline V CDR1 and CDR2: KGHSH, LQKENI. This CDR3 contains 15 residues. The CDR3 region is CASSTGTSGNNEQFF. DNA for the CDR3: TGTGCCAGCTCTACCGGGACTAGCGGAAACAATGAGCAGTTCTTC.

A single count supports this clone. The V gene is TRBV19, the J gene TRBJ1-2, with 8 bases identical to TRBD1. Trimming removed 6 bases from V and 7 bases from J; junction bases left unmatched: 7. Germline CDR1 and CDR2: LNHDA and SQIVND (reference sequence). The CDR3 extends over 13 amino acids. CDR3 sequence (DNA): TGTGCCAGTAGGCAGGGGGCGGATCGTGGCTACACCTTC. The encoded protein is CASRQGADRGYTF.

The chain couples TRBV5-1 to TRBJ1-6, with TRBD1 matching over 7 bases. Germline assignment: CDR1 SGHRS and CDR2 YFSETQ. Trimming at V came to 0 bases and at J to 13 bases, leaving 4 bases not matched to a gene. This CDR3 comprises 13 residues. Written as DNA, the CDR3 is TGCGCCAGCAGCTTGGCCGACAGGGAGCCCCTCCACTTT. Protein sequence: CASSLADREPLHF.

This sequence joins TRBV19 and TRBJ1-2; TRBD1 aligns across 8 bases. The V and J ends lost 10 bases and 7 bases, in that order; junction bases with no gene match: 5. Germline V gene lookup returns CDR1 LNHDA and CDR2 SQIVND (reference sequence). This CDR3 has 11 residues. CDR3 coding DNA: TGTGCCAACAGGGGGGTAGGTGGCTACACCTTC. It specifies CANRGVGGYTF.

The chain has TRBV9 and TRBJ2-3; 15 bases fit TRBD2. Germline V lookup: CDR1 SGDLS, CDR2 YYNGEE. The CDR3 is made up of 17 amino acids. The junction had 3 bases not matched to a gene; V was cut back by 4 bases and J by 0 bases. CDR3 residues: CASSLGTSGRSTDTQYF. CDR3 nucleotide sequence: TGTGCCAGCAGCCTCGGGACTAGCGGGAGGAGCACAGATACGCAGTATTTT.

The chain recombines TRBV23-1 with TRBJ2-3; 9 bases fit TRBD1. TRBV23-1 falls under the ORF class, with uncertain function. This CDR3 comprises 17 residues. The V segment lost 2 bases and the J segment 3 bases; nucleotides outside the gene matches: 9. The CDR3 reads CASSQPETGGRTDTQYF. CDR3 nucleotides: TGCGCCAGCAGTCAACCCGAAACAGGGGGCAGGACAGATACGCAGTATTTT.

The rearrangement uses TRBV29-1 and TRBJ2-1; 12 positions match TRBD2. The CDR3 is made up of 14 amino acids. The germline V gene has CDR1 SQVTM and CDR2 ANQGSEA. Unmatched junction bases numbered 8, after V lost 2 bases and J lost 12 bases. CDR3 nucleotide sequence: TGCAGCGTTGAAACGAGACTAGCGGGAGTTGGGCAGTTCTTC. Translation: CSVETRLAGVGQFF.

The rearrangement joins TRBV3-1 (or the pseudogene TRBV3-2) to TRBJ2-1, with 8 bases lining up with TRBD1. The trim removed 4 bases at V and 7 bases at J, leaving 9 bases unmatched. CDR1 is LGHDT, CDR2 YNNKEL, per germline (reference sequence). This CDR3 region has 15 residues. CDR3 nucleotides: TGTGCCAGCAGCCCTGGACAGGGATCAAGGAATGAGCAGTTCTTC. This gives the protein CASSPGQGSRNEQFF.

CDR3 region: CASKSAGISQPQHF. The CDR3 DNA sequence: TGTGCCAGCAAGAGTGCAGGGATAAGTCAGCCCCAGCATTTT. The V and J genes are TRBV2 and TRBJ1-5; maybe TRBD1 (5 bases). The CDR3 contains 14 residues. Germline V lookup: CDR1 SNHLY, CDR2 FYNNEI. The ends were cut back, 7 bases at V and 6 bases at J, with 16 bases in the middle.

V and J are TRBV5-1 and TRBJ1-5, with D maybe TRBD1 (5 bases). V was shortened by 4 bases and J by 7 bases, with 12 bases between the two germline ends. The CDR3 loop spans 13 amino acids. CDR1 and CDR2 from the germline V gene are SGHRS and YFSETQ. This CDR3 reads CASSEGPGQPQHF. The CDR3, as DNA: TGCGCCAGCAGCGAGGGACCAGGGCAGCCCCAGCATTTT. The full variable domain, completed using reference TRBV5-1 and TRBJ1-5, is KAGVTQTPRYLIKTRGQQVTLSCSPISGHRSVSWYQQTPGQGLQFLFEYFSETQRNKGNFPGRFSGRQFSNSRSEMNVSTLELGDSALYLCASSEGPGQPQHFGDGTRLSIL.

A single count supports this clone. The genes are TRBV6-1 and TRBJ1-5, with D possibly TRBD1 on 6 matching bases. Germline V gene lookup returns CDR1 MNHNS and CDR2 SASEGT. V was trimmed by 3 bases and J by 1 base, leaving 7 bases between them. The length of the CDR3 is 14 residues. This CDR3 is CASSEQGSNQPQHF. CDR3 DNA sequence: TGTGCCAGCAGTGAGCAGGGGAGCAATCAGCCCCAGCATTTT.

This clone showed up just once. CDR3 in DNA: TGTGCCAGCAGCTTAGGGGCGGGAGGGGCTAATGAAAAACTGTTTTTT. Translation gives CASSLGAGGANEKLFF. The rearrangement uses TRBV7-8 and TRBJ1-4; D possibly corresponds to TRBD1 (5 bases). The germline CDR1 and CDR2 sequences are SGHVS and FQNEAQ. CDR3 size: 16 residues. Deletions cut 1 base from V and 3 bases from J, with 12 bases between.

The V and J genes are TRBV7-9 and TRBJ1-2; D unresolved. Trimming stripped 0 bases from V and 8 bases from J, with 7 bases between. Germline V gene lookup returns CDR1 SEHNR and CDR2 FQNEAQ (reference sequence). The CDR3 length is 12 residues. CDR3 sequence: CASSLARYGYTF. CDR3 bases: TGTGCCAGCAGCTTAGCCCGCTACGGCTACACCTTC.

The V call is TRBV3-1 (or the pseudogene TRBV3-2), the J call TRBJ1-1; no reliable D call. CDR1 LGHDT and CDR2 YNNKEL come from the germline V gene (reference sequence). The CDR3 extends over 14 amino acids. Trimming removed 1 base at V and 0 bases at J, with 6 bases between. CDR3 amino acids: CASSQVGMNTEAFF. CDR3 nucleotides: TGTGCCAGCAGCCAAGTGGGGATGAACACTGAAGCTTTCTTT.

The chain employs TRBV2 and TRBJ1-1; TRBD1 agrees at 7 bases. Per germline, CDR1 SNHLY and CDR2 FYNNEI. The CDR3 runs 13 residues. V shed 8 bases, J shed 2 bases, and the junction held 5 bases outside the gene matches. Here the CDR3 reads CASSGQPNTEAFF. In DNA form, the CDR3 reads TGTGCCAGCTCGGGACAGCCAAACACTGAAGCTTTCTTT.

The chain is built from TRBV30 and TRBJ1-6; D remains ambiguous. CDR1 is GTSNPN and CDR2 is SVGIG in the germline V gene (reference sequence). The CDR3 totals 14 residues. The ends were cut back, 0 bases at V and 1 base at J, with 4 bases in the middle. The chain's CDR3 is CAWSVKSYNSPLHF. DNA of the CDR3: TGTGCCTGGAGTGTCAAGTCCTATAATTCACCCCTCCACTTT.

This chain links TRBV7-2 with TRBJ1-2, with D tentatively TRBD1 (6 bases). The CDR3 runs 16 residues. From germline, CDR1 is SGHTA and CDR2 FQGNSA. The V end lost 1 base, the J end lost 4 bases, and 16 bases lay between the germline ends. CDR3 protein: CASSLGGGGKIYGYTF. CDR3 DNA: TGTGCCAGCAGCTTAGGGGGGGGCGGAAAGATCTATGGCTACACCTTC. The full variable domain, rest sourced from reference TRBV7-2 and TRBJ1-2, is GAGVSQSPSNKVTEKGKDVELRCDPISGHTALYWYRQSLGQGLEFLIYFQGNSAPDKSGLPSDRFSAERTGGSVSTLTIQRTQQEDSAVYLCASSLGGGGKIYGYTFGSGTRLTVV.

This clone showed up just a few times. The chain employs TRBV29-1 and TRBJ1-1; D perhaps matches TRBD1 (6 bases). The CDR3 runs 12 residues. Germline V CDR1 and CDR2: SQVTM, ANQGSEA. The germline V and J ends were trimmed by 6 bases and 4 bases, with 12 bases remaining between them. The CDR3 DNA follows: TGCAGCGTGGTACAGGGTAGCACTGAAGCTTTCTTT. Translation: CSVVQGSTEAFF.

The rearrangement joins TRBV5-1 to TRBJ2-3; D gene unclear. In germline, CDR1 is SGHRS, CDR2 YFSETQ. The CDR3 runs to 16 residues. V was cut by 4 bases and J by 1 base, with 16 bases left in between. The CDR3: CASSHTGYTGTDTQYF. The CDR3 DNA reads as TGCGCCAGCAGCCACACTGGATATACCGGCACAGATACGCAGTATTTT.

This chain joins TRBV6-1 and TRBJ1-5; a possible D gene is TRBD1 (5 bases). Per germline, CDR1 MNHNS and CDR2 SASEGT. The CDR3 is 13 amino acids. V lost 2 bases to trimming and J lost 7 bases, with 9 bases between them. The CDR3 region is CASSERRGQPQHF. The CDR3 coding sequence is TGTGCCAGCAGTGAAAGGAGGGGACAGCCCCAGCATTTT.

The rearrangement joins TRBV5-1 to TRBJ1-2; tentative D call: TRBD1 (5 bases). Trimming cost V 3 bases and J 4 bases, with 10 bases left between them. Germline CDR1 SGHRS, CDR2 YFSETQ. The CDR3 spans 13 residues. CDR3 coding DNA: TGCGCCAGCAGCTGGGGCGAGGTCTATGGCTACACCTTC. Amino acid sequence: CASSWGEVYGYTF.

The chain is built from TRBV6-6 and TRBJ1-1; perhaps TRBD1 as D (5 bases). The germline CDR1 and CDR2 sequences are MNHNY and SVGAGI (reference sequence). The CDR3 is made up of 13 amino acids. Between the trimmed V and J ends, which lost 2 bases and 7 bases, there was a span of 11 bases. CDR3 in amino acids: CASSYRDEIEAFF. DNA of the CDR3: TGTGCCAGCAGTTACAGGGACGAGATTGAAGCTTTCTTT.

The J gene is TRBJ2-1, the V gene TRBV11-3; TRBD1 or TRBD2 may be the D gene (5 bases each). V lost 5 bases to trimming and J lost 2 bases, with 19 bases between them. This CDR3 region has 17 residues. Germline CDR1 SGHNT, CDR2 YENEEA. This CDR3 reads CASSPGGVVGAYNEQFF. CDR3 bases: TGTGCCAGCAGCCCGGGTGGGGTGGTGGGGGCCTACAATGAGCAGTTCTTC.